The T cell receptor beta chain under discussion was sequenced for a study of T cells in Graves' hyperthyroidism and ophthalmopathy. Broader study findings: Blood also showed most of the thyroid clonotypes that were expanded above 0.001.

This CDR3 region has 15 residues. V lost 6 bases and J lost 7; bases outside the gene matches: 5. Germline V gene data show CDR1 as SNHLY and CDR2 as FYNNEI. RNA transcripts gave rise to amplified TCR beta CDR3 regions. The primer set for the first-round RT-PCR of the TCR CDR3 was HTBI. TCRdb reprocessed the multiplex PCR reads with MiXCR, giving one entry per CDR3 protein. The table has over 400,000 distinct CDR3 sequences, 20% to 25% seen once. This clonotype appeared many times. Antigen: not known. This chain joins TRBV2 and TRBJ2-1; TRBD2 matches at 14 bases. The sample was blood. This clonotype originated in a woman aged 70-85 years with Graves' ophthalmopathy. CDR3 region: CASRGLAGVGNEQFF. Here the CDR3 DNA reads TGTGCCAGCAGGGGACTAGCGGGAGTGGGGAATGAGCAGTTCTTC.